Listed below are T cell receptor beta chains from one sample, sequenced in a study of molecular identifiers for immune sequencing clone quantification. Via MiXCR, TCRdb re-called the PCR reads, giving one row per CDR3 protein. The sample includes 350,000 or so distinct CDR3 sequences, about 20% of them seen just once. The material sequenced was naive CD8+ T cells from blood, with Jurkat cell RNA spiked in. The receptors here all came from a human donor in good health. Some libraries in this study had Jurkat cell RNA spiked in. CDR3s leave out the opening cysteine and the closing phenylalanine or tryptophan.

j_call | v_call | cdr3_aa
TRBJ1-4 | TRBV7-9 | ASSYGREKLF
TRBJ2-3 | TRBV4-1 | ASSRTISTDTQY
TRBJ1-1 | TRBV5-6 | ASSLRMNAEAF
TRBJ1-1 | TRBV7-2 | ASSLFGWTEAF
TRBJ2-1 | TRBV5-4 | ASSLSSTSNEQF
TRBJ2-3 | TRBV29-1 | SVGLGVTDTQY
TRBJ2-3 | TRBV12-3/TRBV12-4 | ASRRTGTDTQY
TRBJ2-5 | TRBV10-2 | ASSHNRGETQY
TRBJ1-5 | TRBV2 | ASSSEQDSPTSNQPQH
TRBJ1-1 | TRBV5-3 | ASSPGQYAEAF
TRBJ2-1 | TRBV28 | ASSARGLREQF
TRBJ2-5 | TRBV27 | ASRREGQETQY
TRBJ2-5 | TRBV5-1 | ASSDTLEETQY
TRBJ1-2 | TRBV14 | AGSHPRDRGNYGYT
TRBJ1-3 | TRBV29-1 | SARPTVNSGNTIY
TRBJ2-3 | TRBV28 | ASSPPLGSSTDTQY
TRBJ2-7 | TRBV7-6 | ASSSGLQPYEQY
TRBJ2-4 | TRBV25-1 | ASSEWGGAKNIQY
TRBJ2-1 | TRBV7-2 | ASSLGQYNEQL
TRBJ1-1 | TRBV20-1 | SARNRGENTEAF
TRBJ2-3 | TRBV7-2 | ASSLISGPTDTQY
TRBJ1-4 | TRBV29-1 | SVGFPGENEKPF
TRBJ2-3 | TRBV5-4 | ASRDGTNPTDTQY
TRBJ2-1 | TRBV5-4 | ASSFRGPVGDEQF
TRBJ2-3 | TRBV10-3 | AISEVLQEDTQY
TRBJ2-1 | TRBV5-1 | ASSPEVAGGRTILF
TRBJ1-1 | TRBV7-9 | ASSSPGGETTEAF
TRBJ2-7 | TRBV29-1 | SVHTGAYEQY
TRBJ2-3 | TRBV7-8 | ASSELVTYSGGLTDTQY
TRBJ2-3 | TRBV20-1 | SASSGIGADTQY
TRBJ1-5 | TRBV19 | ASRQLSNQPQH
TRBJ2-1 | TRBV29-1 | SVDPLDYNVQF
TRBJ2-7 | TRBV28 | ASRQKSRVPYSYEQY
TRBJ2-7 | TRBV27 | ASSYEATGTSVYEQY
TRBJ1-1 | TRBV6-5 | ASSSPGPNTEAF
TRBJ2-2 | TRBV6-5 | ASSGLAGGNTGELF
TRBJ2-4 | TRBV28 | ASSFGGTGVGIQY
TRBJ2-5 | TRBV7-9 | ASSRTPGQETQY
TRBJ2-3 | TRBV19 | ASSITSGTKTDTQY
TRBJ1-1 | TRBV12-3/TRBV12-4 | ASSSSTPGSTEAF
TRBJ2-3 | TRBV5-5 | ASSRSKGPDTQY
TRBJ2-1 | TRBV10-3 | AIRPDLYNEQF
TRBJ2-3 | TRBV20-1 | SARYSWTGGLDTQY